This entry features one TCR beta chain sequence. This entry comes from a study of cytomegalovirus exposure and HLA in healthy donors. The PCR contained 60 Vbeta and 13 Jbeta primers. The repertoire was sequenced with immunoSEQ multiplex PCR; TCRdb's copy has only in-frame clones and lacks some. Counted here are over 100,000 clones, 69% occurring once; the ten biggest clones make up around 5.4%. The CDR3 spans 15 residues. Trimming removed 2 bases from V and 5 bases from J; junction bases left unmatched: 7. The germline CDR1 and CDR2 sequences are GTSNPN and SVGIG (reference sequence). The sample comprised PBMCs. The V and J genes are TRBV30 and TRBJ1-4; 8 bases line up with TRBD1. The TCR originated in a woman between 70 and 85 years old in good health and CMV-seropositive. CDR3 sequence reads: CAWSHGTGTNEKLFF. The CDR3 region has the DNA TGTGCCTGGAGTCACGGGACAGGTACAAATGAAAAACTGTTTTTT.